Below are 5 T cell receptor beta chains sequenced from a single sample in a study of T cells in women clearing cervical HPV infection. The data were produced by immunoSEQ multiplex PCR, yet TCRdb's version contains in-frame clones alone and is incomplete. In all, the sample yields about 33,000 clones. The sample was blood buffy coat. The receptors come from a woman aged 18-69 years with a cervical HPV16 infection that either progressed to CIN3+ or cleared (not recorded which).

Incomplete CDR3 DNA: TGCAGTGCAACAATCGGGACAATCTACGAG. Its translation is CSATIGTIYE. The CDR3 in full is CSATIGTIYEQYF. J is TRBJ2-7 and V is TRBV20-1; D might be TRBD1 (6 bases). The read ends 3 residues shy of where the CDR3 ends; the end is completed using the germline J gene. V shed 6 bases and J shed 3 bases, with 15 bases lying between them. The germline V gene encodes CDR1 DFQATT and CDR2 SNEGSKA (reference sequence). The CDR3 runs to 13 residues.

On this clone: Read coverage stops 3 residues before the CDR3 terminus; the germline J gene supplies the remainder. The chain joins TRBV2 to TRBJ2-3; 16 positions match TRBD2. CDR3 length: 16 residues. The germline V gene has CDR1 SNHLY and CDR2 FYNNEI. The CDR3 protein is CASSAEGLAGGETQYF. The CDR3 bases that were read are TGTGCCAGCAGCGCCGAGGGACTAGCGGGAGGGGAGACG.

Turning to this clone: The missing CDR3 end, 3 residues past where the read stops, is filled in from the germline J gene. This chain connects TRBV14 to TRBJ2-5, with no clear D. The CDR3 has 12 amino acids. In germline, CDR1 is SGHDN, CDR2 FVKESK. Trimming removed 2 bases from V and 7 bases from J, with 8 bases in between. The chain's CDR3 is CASSQPSRTQYF. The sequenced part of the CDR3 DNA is TGTGCCAGCAGCCAACCCTCCCGGACC.

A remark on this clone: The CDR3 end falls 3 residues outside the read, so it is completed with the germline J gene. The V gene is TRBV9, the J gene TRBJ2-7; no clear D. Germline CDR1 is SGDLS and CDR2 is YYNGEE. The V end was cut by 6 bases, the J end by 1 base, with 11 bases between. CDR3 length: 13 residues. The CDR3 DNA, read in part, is TGTGCCAGCAATAGTCCGACTTCCTACGAG. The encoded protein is CASNSPTSYE. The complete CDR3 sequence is CASNSPTSYEQYF.

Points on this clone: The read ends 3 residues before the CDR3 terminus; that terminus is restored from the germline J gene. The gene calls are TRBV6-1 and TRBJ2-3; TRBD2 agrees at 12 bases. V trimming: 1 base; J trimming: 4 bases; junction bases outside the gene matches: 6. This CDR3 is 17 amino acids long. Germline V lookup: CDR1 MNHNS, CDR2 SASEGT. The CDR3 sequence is CASSEGSGLAGADTQYF. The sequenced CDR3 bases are TGTGCCAGCAGTGAAGGTTCGGGACTAGCGGGCGCAGATACG.